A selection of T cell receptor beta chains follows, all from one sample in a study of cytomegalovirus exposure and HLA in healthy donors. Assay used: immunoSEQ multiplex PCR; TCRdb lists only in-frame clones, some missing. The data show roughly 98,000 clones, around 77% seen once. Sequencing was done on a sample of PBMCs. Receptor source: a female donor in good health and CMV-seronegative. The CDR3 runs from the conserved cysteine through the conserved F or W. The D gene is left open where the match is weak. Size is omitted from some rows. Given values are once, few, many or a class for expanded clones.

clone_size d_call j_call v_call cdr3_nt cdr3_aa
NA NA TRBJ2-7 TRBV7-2 TGTGCCAGCAGCTTCACTAGATCGGGAACGGGCGAGCAGTACTTC CASSFTRSGTGEQYF
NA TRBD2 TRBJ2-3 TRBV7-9 TGTGCCAGCAGCTTCGGGTCCCGCGGGGGTCGCACAGATACGCAGTATTTT CASSFGSRGGRTDTQYF
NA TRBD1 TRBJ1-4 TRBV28 TGTGCCAGCAGTCCTAATCAGGGGGCTGGAGAAAAACTGTTTTTT CASSPNQGAGEKLFF
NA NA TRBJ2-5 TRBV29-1 TGCAGCGTCGACCTAGACGCAGGGGCGAGGGAGACCCAGTACTTC CSVDLDAGARETQYF
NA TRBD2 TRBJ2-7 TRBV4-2 TGTGCCAGCAGCCAAGTAGACAGCGGGGGGGCCCACTACGAGCAGTACTTC CASSQVDSGGAHYEQYF
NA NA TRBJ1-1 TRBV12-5 TGTGCTAGTGCCCTAAACGGTGAAGCTTTCTTT CASALNGEAFF
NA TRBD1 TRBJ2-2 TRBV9 TGTGCCAGCAGCGAAGTCGGGACAGAGTACACCGGGGAGCTGTTTTTT CASSEVGTEYTGELFF
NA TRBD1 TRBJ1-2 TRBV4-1 TGCGCCAGCAGCCATCCGACAGGGGTAGTCTATGGCTACACCTTC CASSHPTGVVYGYTF
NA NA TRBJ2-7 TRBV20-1 TGCAGTGCTAGAGATATATACGAGCAGTACTTC CSARDIYEQYF
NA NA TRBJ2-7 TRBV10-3 TGTGCCATCAGTGGAGGGGGAAGTCAGGAGCAGTACTTC CAISGGGSQEQYF
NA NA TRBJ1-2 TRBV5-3 TGTGCCAGAAGCCGAACAGGTGCGGCAGGCAGTGGCTACACCTTC CARSRTGAAGSGYTF
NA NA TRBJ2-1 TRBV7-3 TGTGCCAGCAGCTTAACAGCGGTTTCCTACAATGAGCAGTTCTTC CASSLTAVSYNEQFF
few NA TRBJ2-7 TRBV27 TGTGCCAGCAGTTTACGGACGGGGGTCTCCTACGAGCAGTACTTC CASSLRTGVSYEQYF
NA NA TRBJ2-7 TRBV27 TGTGCCAGCAGTCCCGGACTGAGCTACGAGCAGTACTTC CASSPGLSYEQYF
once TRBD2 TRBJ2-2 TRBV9 TGTGCCAGCAGCGAACACCCCATGACTAGCTGGCACGCGAACACCGGGGAGCTGTTTTTT CASSEHPMTSWHANTGELFF
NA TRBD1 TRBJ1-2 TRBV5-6 TGTGCCAGCAGCTTGCCCGGGACAGGGGACGTAGCTAACTATGGCTACACCTTC CASSLPGTGDVANYGYTF
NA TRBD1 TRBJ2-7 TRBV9 TGTGCCAGCAGCGTAGATGGGGACAGGGCGTACGAGCAGTACTTC CASSVDGDRAYEQYF
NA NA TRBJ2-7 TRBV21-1 TGTGCCAGCAGCTCTTCACCCGGGACAGGGGGCGCTTACGAGCAGTACTTC CASSSSPGTGGAYEQYF
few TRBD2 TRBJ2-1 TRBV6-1 TGTGCCAGCAGTGAAGAGGGCGGGGGGGCCAATGAGCAGTTCTTC CASSEEGGGANEQFF
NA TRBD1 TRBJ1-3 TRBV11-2 TGTGCCAGCAGCTTACCTCGTATCGGGACAGGGTCTGGAAACACCATATATTTT CASSLPRIGTGSGNTIYF
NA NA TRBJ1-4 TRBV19 TGTGCCAGTAGTTCGGCCCCGGGAGACGAAAAACTGTTTTTT CASSSAPGDEKLFF
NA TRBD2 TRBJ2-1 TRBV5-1 TGCGCCAGCAGCTTGGAGGTAGCGGGGAACTACAATGAGCAGTTCTTC CASSLEVAGNYNEQFF
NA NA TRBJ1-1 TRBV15 TGTGCCACCAGCAAACCGGACAGCCAAGTGAACACTGAAGCTTTCTTT CATSKPDSQVNTEAFF
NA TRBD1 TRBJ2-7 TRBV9 TGTGCCAGCAGTGTAGACAGGGGGCTTCAGGAGGAGCAGTACTTC CASSVDRGLQEEQYF
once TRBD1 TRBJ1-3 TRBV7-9 TGTGCCAGCAGCTCGCGGGGACAGGGAAACACCATATATTTT CASSSRGQGNTIYF
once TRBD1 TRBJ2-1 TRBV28 TGTGCCAGCACCCCCCGGGGACAGTCCTACAATGAGCAGTTCTTC CASTPRGQSYNEQFF
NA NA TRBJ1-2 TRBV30 TGTGCCTGGAGGTCGGTACCCGGGTCCGGCTACACCTTC CAWRSVPGSGYTF
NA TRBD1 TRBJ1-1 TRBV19 TGTGCCAGTAGCCGCGGACAGGGAAACACTGAAGCTTTCTTT CASSRGQGNTEAFF
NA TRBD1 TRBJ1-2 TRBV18 TGTGCCAGCTCACGGGACAGCACAAGTGGCTACACCTTC CASSRDSTSGYTF
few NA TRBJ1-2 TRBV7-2 TGTGCCAGCAGCCCATCGACAGTGAGGGGCTACACCTTC CASSPSTVRGYTF
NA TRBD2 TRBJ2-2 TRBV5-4 TGTGCCAGCCATTCACTAGCGGGAGCTTCCGGGGAGCTGTTTTTT CASHSLAGASGELFF
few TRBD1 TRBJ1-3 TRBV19 TGTGCCAGCGGACAGGGGAGCTCTGGAAACACCATATATTTT CASGQGSSGNTIYF
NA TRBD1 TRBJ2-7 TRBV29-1 TGCAGCGTTGAACGGCGGACAGGGGCCGAGCAGTACTTC CSVERRTGAEQYF